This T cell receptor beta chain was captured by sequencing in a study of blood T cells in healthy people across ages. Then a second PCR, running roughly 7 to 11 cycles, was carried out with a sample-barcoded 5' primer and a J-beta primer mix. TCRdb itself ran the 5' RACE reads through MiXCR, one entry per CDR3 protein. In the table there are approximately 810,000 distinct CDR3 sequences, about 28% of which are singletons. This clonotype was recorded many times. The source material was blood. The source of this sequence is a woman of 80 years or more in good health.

DNA for the CDR3: TGCAGTGCTCAATCCTGGACAAGCTCTGGGGCCAACGTCCTGACTTTC. It specifies CSAQSWTSSGANVLTF. The chain joins TRBV20-1 to TRBJ2-6; the D gene is possibly TRBD1 (5 bases). V gave up 5 bases and J gave up 0 bases, with 14 bases separating them. The length of the CDR3 is 16 residues. The V gene's germline CDR1 is DFQATT and CDR2 SNEGSKA (reference sequence).